The rows below give T cell receptor beta chains drawn from one sample of a study of CD8 T cells in ankylosing spondylitis. TCRdb processed the 5' RACE reads anew with MiXCR; each CDR3 protein has one entry. The sample yields about 420,000 distinct CDR3 sequences, around 22% seen once. What was sequenced was blood, either unsorted or a sorted T cell fraction (not recorded which). These receptors were collected from a male donor with ankylosing spondylitis. The CDR3 runs from the conserved cysteine through the conserved F or W. The D gene is left open where the match is weak. Size values are once, few and many counts, or a class for expanded clones, and some rows have none.

CASSSSAEPQSKAFF	TGTGCCAGTAGTTCCAGCGCGGAGCCTCAAAGTAAAGCTTTCTTT	few	TRBJ1-1	NA	TRBV19	15
CAWSVGFTLHF	TGTGCCTGGAGTGTTGGCTTTACCCTCCACTTT	NA	TRBJ1-6	NA	TRBV30	11
CSVLDSRWEQYF	TGCAGCGTTTTGGACTCGCGGTGGGAGCAGTACTTC	NA	TRBJ2-7	NA	TRBV29-1	12
CASSYGEGVRNEQFF	TGTGCCAGCAGTTATGGTGAGGGAGTGCGGAATGAGCAGTTCTTC	few	TRBJ2-1	NA	TRBV6-2/TRBV6-3	15
CASSLASQGAYEQYF	TGCGCCAGCAGCTTGGCGTCCCAGGGGGCCTACGAGCAGTACTTC	NA	TRBJ2-7	TRBD1	TRBV5-1	15
CSARDPGGQGLTEAFF	TGCAGTGCTAGAGATCCGGGGGGACAGGGGCTCACTGAAGCTTTCTTT	few	TRBJ1-1	TRBD1	TRBV20-1	16
CATRGAPQETQYF	TGTGCCACTAGAGGGGCGCCTCAAGAGACCCAGTACTTC	few	TRBJ2-5	NA	TRBV7-7	13
CASSPERTAYEQYF	TGTGCCAGCTCACCGGAGCGGACCGCCTACGAGCAGTACTTC	few	TRBJ2-7	NA	TRBV18	14
CASSESGTNEQFF	TGTGCCAGCAGCGAGTCCGGGACGAATGAGCAGTTCTTC	NA	TRBJ2-1	NA	TRBV9	13
CASSQRGAGQYGYTF	TGTGCCAGCAGCCAAAGGGGGGCAGGACAATATGGCTACACCTTC	few	TRBJ1-2	NA	TRBV3-1	15
CASSVGLAGAYEQYF	TGTGCCAGCAGCGTGGGGCTAGCGGGAGCATACGAGCAGTACTTC	NA	TRBJ2-7	TRBD2	TRBV9	15
CASKGQGTYEQYF	TGTGCCTCAAAGGGACAGGGGACCTACGAGCAGTACTTC	NA	TRBJ2-7	TRBD1	TRBV7-9	13
CSARGPRLNYNEQFF	TGCAGTGCTAGAGGGCCCCGACTCAACTACAATGAGCAGTTCTTC	NA	TRBJ2-1	NA	TRBV20-1	15
CASSLAFGGGKNIQYF	TGTGCCAGCAGTTTAGCTTTCGGGGGCGGCAAAAACATTCAGTACTTC	few	TRBJ2-4	NA	TRBV12-3/TRBV12-4	16
CASSSRDGTGSGYTF	TGTGCCAGCAGCTCTAGAGACGGGACAGGGTCTGGCTACACCTTC	NA	TRBJ1-2	TRBD1	TRBV11-3	15
CASSYQVLDEQFF	TGTGCCAGCAGCTATCAGGTCCTCGATGAGCAGTTCTTC	few	TRBJ2-1	NA	TRBV7-9	13
CASSQDPGTVTDTQYF	TGTGCCAGCAGCCAAGACCCCGGGACAGTCACAGATACGCAGTATTTT	NA	TRBJ2-3	TRBD1	TRBV3-1	16
CSAKGAGYTF	TGCAGTGCCAAGGGGGCTGGCTACACCTTC	few	TRBJ1-2	TRBD1	TRBV20-1	10
CASTSRERVWKNTEAFF	TGTGCCAGTACCTCGAGGGAGAGGGTTTGGAAGAACACTGAAGCTTTCTTT	NA	TRBJ1-1	NA	TRBV19	17
CASSPGSLYNEQFF	TGTGCCAGTAGTCCAGGGAGCCTCTACAATGAGCAGTTCTTC	NA	TRBJ2-1	NA	TRBV19	14
CASSDPAYNGEKLFF	TGTGCCAGCAGTGACCCCGCTTATAATGGTGAAAAACTGTTTTTT	many	TRBJ1-4	NA	TRBV25-1	15
CASSPTSGRSHEQYF	TGTGCCAGCAGCCCGACTAGCGGGAGGAGCCACGAGCAGTACTTC	few	TRBJ2-7	TRBD2	TRBV7-2	15
CASSLAGVSTGELFF	TGTGCCAGCAGCTTAGCCGGGGTGTCCACCGGGGAGCTGTTTTTT	NA	TRBJ2-2	NA	TRBV7-8	15
CATSAGNQPQHF	TGTGCCACCAGTGCTGGGAATCAGCCCCAGCATTTT	NA	TRBJ1-5	NA	TRBV24-1	12
CASSDPRGGRSADTQYF	TGTGCCAGCAGTGACCCCCGGGGCGGGAGGAGCGCAGATACGCAGTATTTT	NA	TRBJ2-3	TRBD2	TRBV6-2/TRBV6-3	17
CASSLGTSGSGANVLTF	TGCGCCAGCAGCTTGGGGACTAGCGGGAGTGGGGCCAACGTCCTGACTTTC	few	TRBJ2-6	TRBD2	TRBV5-1	17
CASSTRRDNEQFF	TGTGCCAGCAGTACGCGGAGAGACAATGAGCAGTTCTTC	NA	TRBJ2-1	NA	TRBV6-2/TRBV6-3	13
CASRRTAVSSPLHF	TGTGCCAGCAGAAGGACAGCGGTTAGTTCACCCCTCCACTTT	NA	TRBJ1-6	NA	TRBV28	14
CASSQAGLRDEKLFF	TGCGCCAGCAGCCAAGCCGGACTCAGGGATGAAAAACTGTTTTTT	NA	TRBJ1-4	NA	TRBV4-3	15
CASSGDIRNTEAFF	TGTGCCAGCAGTGGGGACATTAGGAACACTGAAGCTTTCTTT	once	TRBJ1-1	NA	TRBV27	14
CSATRREGLGYEQYF	TGCAGTGCTACTCGGCGGGAGGGCCTCGGGTACGAGCAGTACTTC	once	TRBJ2-7	TRBD2	TRBV20-1	15
CSAPDRVDTGELFF	TGCAGTGCCCCGGACAGGGTGGACACCGGGGAGCTGTTTTTT	NA	TRBJ2-2	TRBD1	TRBV20-1	14
CASSQDLSTANTEAFF	TGCGCCAGCAGCCAAGATTTGTCGACAGCAAACACTGAAGCTTTCTTT	NA	TRBJ1-1	NA	TRBV4-3	16
CSARGPPGLADYEQYF	TGCAGTGCTAGAGGCCCCCCGGGACTAGCAGATTACGAGCAGTACTTC	many	TRBJ2-7	TRBD2	TRBV20-1	16
CASSLVPGTGIAEKLFF	TGCGCCAGCAGCTTGGTTCCCGGGACAGGGATCGCTGAAAAACTGTTTTTT	NA	TRBJ1-4	TRBD1	TRBV5-1	17
CASSLASSNYGYTF	TGTGCCAGCAGCTTAGCGTCCAGTAACTATGGCTACACCTTC	NA	TRBJ1-2	NA	TRBV7-9	14
CASSSRLAGGTDTQYF	TGTGCCAGCAGCAGCCGACTAGCGGGAGGGACAGATACGCAGTATTTT	many	TRBJ2-3	TRBD2	TRBV7-2	16
CASSDPGPVTEAFF	TGTGCCAGCAGTGACCCGGGGCCTGTGACTGAAGCTTTCTTT	few	TRBJ1-1	NA	TRBV6-2/TRBV6-3	14
CSAGAGGQTEAFF	TGCAGCGCTGGGGCTGGGGGCCAGACTGAAGCTTTCTTT	few	TRBJ1-1	NA	TRBV29-1	13
CASSGLFEQYF	TGTGCCAGCAGTGGCCTTTTCGAGCAGTACTTC	few	TRBJ2-7	NA	TRBV6-1	11
CASTFYNEQFF	TGTGCCAGCACCTTTTACAATGAGCAGTTCTTC	many	TRBJ2-1	NA	TRBV2	11
CASSFYRDTGELFF	TGTGCCAGCAGCTTTTACAGGGACACCGGGGAGCTGTTTTTT	many	TRBJ2-2	NA	TRBV11-2	14
CSAFSLGTGYTNEQFF	TGCAGTGCTTTTAGTTTAGGGACGGGATATACAAATGAGCAGTTCTTC	NA	TRBJ2-1	NA	TRBV20-1	16
CSAGGPEGDTQYF	TGCAGTGCAGGGGGACCTGAGGGAGATACGCAGTATTTT	NA	TRBJ2-3	NA	TRBV20-1	13
CASSFSILAGDPGTQYF	TGTGCCAGCAGTTTCTCCATACTAGCGGGAGACCCCGGGACCCAGTACTTC	NA	TRBJ2-5	TRBD2	TRBV28	17
CASSLPQVSYEQYF	TGTGCCAGCAGCTTACCTCAGGTTTCCTACGAGCAGTACTTC	NA	TRBJ2-7	NA	TRBV7-9	14